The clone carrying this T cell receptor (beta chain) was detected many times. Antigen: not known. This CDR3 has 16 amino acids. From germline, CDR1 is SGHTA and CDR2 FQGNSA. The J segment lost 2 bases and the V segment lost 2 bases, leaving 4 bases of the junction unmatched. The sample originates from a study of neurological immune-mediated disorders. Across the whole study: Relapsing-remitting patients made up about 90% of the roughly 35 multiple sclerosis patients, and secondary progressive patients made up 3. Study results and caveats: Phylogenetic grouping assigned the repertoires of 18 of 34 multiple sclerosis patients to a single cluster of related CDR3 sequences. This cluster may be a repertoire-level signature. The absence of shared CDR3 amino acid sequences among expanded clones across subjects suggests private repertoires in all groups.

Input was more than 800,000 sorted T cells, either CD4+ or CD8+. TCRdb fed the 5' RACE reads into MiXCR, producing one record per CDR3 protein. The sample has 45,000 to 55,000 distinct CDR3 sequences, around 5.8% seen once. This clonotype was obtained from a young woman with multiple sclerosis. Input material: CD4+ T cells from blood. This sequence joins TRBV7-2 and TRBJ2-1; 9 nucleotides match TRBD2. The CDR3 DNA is TGTGCCAGCAGCTTAAGGCGGGAGGGCGCCTACAATGAGCAGTTCTTC. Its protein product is CASSLRREGAYNEQFF.